This TCR beta chain was captured by sequencing in a study of blood T cell repertoires in COVID-19. For the study at large: The study drew acute and convalescent COVID-19 samples from the United States, Italy and Spain. PBMCs, B-cell-depleted T cells, or T cells provided the cDNA or gDNA that made up the material.

Trimming at V came to 5 bases and at J to 4 bases, leaving 5 bases not matched to a gene. The CDR3 is made up of 14 amino acids. Germline V lookup: CDR1 LNHDA, CDR2 SQIVND (reference sequence). Original processing notes: Reference gene primers were amplified, and this amplification served to estimate nucleated cell counts. Produced via immunoSEQ multiplex PCR; TCRdb's table is partial and in-frame only. V, J and clone size are those of that table, while D and trimming were read from the DNA. Of around 13,000 clones in the sample, around 90% were seen once. The chain recombines TRBV19 with TRBJ1-3; 7 nucleotides align to TRBD1. The specimen was peripheral blood. The clonotype was recovered from a human donor in a cohort sampled during active COVID-19. The chain's CDR3 is CASSFRQGGNTIYF. As DNA, the CDR3 is TGTGCCAGTAGTTTCCGACAGGGCGGAAACACCATATATTTT.